This is a list of T cell receptor beta chains from one sample in a study of graft-versus-host responses after intestinal transplantation. The data were produced by immunoSEQ multiplex PCR, yet TCRdb's version contains in-frame clones alone and is incomplete. The table includes 85,000 to 130,000 clones, roughly 87% detected once. The antigens for these receptors are not known. The sequenced sample was unstimulated CD4+ T cells sorted from spleen or lymph node cells, obtained before intestinal transplant. Receptor source: a human donor who received an intestinal transplant. Both conserved end residues are part of each CDR3. The order of the fields is J gene, clone size, D gene, V gene, CDR3 protein, CDR3 DNA. The D gene is left open where the match is weak. Some rows mark clone size as missing; the rest say once, few, many or name a class of expanded clone.

TRBJ1-6 - - TRBV7-2 CASSPSQGAYNSPLHF TGTGCCAGCAGCCCAAGTCAGGGTGCTTATAATTCACCCCTCCACTTT
TRBJ2-7 - - TRBV28 CASSPPPYEQYF TGTGCCAGCAGTCCACCACCCTACGAGCAGTACTTC
TRBJ1-6 - - TRBV7-9 CASSLQGTYNSPLHF TGTGCCAGCAGCTTACAGGGAACCTATAATTCACCCCTCCACTTT
TRBJ1-5 - - TRBV9 CASSVGASRLDQPQHF TGTGCCAGCAGCGTAGGGGCCTCCAGGCTAGATCAGCCCCAGCATTTT
TRBJ1-1 - - TRBV6-5 CASSYSILLSGEAFF TGTGCCAGCAGTTACTCGATTCTCCTTTCTGGAGAAGCTTTCTTT
TRBJ2-3 once - TRBV13 CASSTGLPKGTDTQYF TGTGCCAGCAGCACGGGACTCCCGAAAGGCACAGATACGCAGTATTTT
TRBJ2-1 - TRBD1 TRBV18 CASSPPKGTGSDNEQFF TGTGCCAGCTCACCACCAAAAGGGACAGGGAGTGACAATGAGCAGTTCTTC
TRBJ2-7 - - TRBV6-1 CASRSQPGYEQYF TGTGCCAGCAGATCCCAGCCGGGGTACGAGCAGTACTTC
TRBJ1-4 few - TRBV6-1 CASSYSVNEKLFF TGTGCCAGCAGCTACAGTGTCAATGAAAAACTGTTTTTT
TRBJ2-3 - TRBD2 TRBV9 CASGTGTSEARTDTQYF TGTGCCAGCGGAACCGGGACTAGCGAGGCACGCACAGATACGCAGTATTTT
TRBJ2-1 - - TRBV29-1 CSVDELGEYNEQFF TGCAGCGTTGATGAGTTGGGAGAGTACAATGAGCAGTTCTTC
TRBJ1-1 once TRBD1 TRBV5-4 CASSLPTGRTEAFF TGTGCCAGCAGCCTCCCGACAGGGCGGACTGAAGCTTTCTTT
TRBJ2-2 - TRBD1 TRBV18 CASSPLTGHGGGELFF TGTGCCAGCTCACCCCTGACAGGGCACGGAGGTGGGGAGCTGTTTTTT
TRBJ2-7 - - TRBV18 CASSPGPPAYEQYF TGTGCCAGCTCACCCGGCCCCCCAGCCTACGAGCAGTACTTC
TRBJ2-5 - - TRBV11-3 CASSLGFQETQYF TGTGCCAGCAGCCTGGGGTTTCAAGAGACCCAGTACTTC
TRBJ2-7 - - TRBV19 CASSQKNYEQYF TGTGCCAGTAGTCAGAAGAACTACGAGCAGTACTTC
TRBJ1-1 - - TRBV5-1 CASSLGRLMNTEAFF TGCGCCAGCAGCTTGGGCAGGTTGATGAACACTGAAGCTTTCTTT
TRBJ2-5 - TRBD1 TRBV4-1 CASSQQGAETQYF TGCGCCAGCAGCCAACAGGGGGCCGAGACCCAGTACTTC
TRBJ1-2 - - TRBV10-2 CASNPNREGGYTF TGCGCCAGCAACCCCAACAGGGAAGGTGGCTACACCTTC
TRBJ2-3 - - TRBV11-1 CASTDYRSFTDTQYF TGTGCCAGCACCGACTACAGGAGTTTCACAGATACGCAGTATTTT
TRBJ2-7 - - TRBV19 CASSTGLKGEQYF TGTGCCAGTAGTACCGGGCTGAAGGGCGAGCAGTACTTC
TRBJ2-3 - - TRBV27 CASSLLGGAFTDTQYF TGTGCCAGCAGTTTATTGGGGGGCGCATTCACAGATACGCAGTATTTT
TRBJ1-6 - - TRBV5-1 CASSLAARLGPLHF TGCGCCAGCAGCTTAGCGGCAAGATTAGGGCCCCTCCACTTT
TRBJ2-2 - TRBD1 TRBV6-6 CASTKQGETGELFF TGTGCCAGCACCAAACAGGGGGAAACCGGGGAGCTGTTTTTT
TRBJ2-1 - TRBD2 TRBV11-2 CASSPITGGPNEQFF TGTGCCAGCAGCCCTATTACGGGAGGGCCGAATGAGCAGTTCTTC
TRBJ2-1 - TRBD2 TRBV5-6 CASSLAVLAGGRYNEQFF TGTGCCAGCAGCTTGGCCGTCTTAGCGGGAGGTCGCTACAATGAGCAGTTCTTC
TRBJ2-1 once TRBD2 TRBV28 CASSLGPGLAGGYNEQFF TGTGCCAGCAGTTTGGGACCGGGACTAGCGGGAGGGTACAATGAGCAGTTCTTC
TRBJ2-5 - - TRBV7-2 CASSGGPTQYF TGTGCCAGCAGCGGAGGGCCAACCCAGTACTTC
TRBJ1-6 - - TRBV15 CATSRDEIYNSPLHF TGTGCCACCAGCAGAGATGAGATCTATAATTCACCCCTCCACTTT
TRBJ2-1 - TRBD2 TRBV29-1 CSVDSSGVNPLYNEQFF TGCAGCGTTGATTCTAGCGGGGTGAACCCCCTCTACAATGAGCAGTTCTTC
TRBJ2-4 - - TRBV4-1 CASSQDATRAKNIQYF TGCGCCAGCAGCCAAGACGCGACAAGAGCCAAAAACATTCAGTACTTC
TRBJ2-3 - TRBD2 TRBV5-1 CASSNIAGISTDTQYF TGCGCCAGCAGCAATATAGCGGGGATAAGCACAGATACGCAGTATTTT
TRBJ2-5 - - TRBV5-6 CASSNVRTLETQYF TGTGCCAGCAGCAACGTACGGACTCTAGAGACCCAGTACTTC
TRBJ2-5 once - TRBV11-1 CASSLGSLALETQYF TGTGCCAGCAGCTTAGGCTCCCTAGCTTTAGAGACCCAGTACTTC
TRBJ2-7 - - TRBV5-1 CASSPRGSYEQYF TGCGCCAGCAGCCCGCGCGGCTCCTACGAGCAGTACTTC